This is a list of T cell receptor beta chains from one sample in a study of T-cell memory formation after mild COVID-19. TCRdb reprocessed the 5' RACE reads via MiXCR and lists one record per CDR3 protein. The sample lists fewer than 700,000 distinct CDR3 sequences, about a fifth occurring once. The specimen sequenced was PBMCs or a T cell subset sorted from them (not recorded which). The receptors here all came from an adult woman who had mild COVID-19 (a few samples of this study predate the infection). Cell type and time point are not known. Each CDR3 is given with its conserved first and last residue. The D gene is left open where the match is weak.

CDR3	D	V	J
CSASRWRGQVRNEQFF	.	TRBV20-1	TRBJ2-1
CSVVGPYNEQFF	.	TRBV29-1	TRBJ2-1
CASSFALAGTDTQYF	.	TRBV7-2	TRBJ2-3
CASSYGNVYEQYF	.	TRBV5-6	TRBJ2-7
CASSQGAGSDEQYF	.	TRBV4-1	TRBJ2-7
CASSPRLGAAGSTDTQYF	.	TRBV7-8	TRBJ2-3
CASSQVVAGQVGEQYF	.	TRBV4-1	TRBJ2-7
CSARGNRGTTGELFF	.	TRBV20-1	TRBJ2-2
CASSLGRLRQMSTDTQYF	.	TRBV13	TRBJ2-3
CASSPEDGSHQPQHF	.	TRBV18	TRBJ1-5
CASSLVAGGVNTEAFF	TRBD1	TRBV5-1	TRBJ1-1